These 18 T cell receptor beta chains were sequenced from one sample in a study of cytomegalovirus exposure and HLA in healthy donors. The primer mix had 60 Vbeta and 13 Jbeta primers. Some clones are missing from TCRdb's copy, which holds only in-frame ones; the method was immunoSEQ multiplex PCR. This sample has roughly 130,000 clones, with approximately 66% found just once. Sample: PBMCs. The receptors were sampled from a woman between 40 and 50 years old in good health and CMV-seropositive.

In this sample, this clone turned up once. The sample contains more than one DNA sequence encoding this CDR3. V is TRBV5-1 and J is TRBJ1-4; TRBD1 aligns across 7 bases. This CDR3 contains 14 residues. CDR1 is SGHRS, CDR2 YFSETQ, per germline. J gave up 5 bases and V 0 bases, and 1 base lay outside the gene matches. The CDR3 reads CASSLGTGNEKLFF. CDR3 coding DNA: TGCGCCAGCAGCTTGGGGACAGGAAATGAAAAACTGTTTTTT.

This chain links TRBV10-2 with TRBJ1-1; D possibly corresponds to TRBD1 (6 bases). The CDR3 is made up of 16 amino acids. The V gene's germline CDR1 is WSHSY and CDR2 SAAADI. Trimming removed 3 bases from V and 0 bases from J, with 14 bases in between. CDR3 in DNA: TGCGCCAGCAGTGAAGACAGGAGCCCCTTGAACACTGAAGCTTTCTTT. Translating gives CASSEDRSPLNTEAFF.

The gene calls are TRBV19 and TRBJ2-3; TRBD2 agrees at 7 bases. The germline V gene has CDR1 LNHDA and CDR2 SQIVND (reference sequence). V gave up 4 bases and J gave up 2 bases; unmatched junction bases: 9. The CDR3 runs to 16 residues. In nucleotides, the CDR3 is TGTGCCAGTAGTAACCTCGGGGGGAGTATCACAGATACGCAGTATTTT. It specifies CASSNLGGSITDTQYF. The full variable domain, with the rest looked up from reference TRBV19 and TRBJ2-3, is DGGITQSPKYLFRKEGQNVTLSCEQNLNHDAMYWYRQDPGQGLRLIYYSQIVNDFQKGDIAEGYSVSREKKESFPLTVTSAQKNPTAFYLCASSNLGGSITDTQYFGPGTRLTVL.

This clone was seen at least ten times. This sequence joins TRBV5-5 and TRBJ2-2; perhaps TRBD1 as D (6 bases). This CDR3 spans 14 amino acids. V shed 8 bases and J shed 2 bases, with 13 bases lying between them. Germline V gene data show CDR1 as SGHKS and CDR2 as YYEKEE (reference sequence). The CDR3 protein is CASFGGLNTGELFF. CDR3 coding DNA: TGTGCCAGTTTTGGGGGCTTAAACACCGGGGAGCTGTTTTTT.

J is TRBJ2-7 and V is TRBV5-1; unclear D gene. CDR1 and CDR2 from the germline V gene are SGHRS and YFSETQ. Trimming shortened V by 0 bases and J by 2 bases, and 6 bases separated the two germline ends. This CDR3 is 13 amino acids long. Here the CDR3 reads CASSLGRAYEQYF. The CDR3, as DNA: TGCGCCAGCAGCTTGGGACGGGCCTACGAGCAGTACTTC.

CDR3 sequence (DNA): TGTGCCAGCGGGACTACCCTCCGTGAGACCCAGTACTTC. This codes for CASGTTLRETQYF. J is TRBJ2-5 and V is TRBV19; 7 bases match TRBD2. With 9 bases clipped from V and 5 bases from J, the junction kept 9 bases outside the gene matches. CDR1 LNHDA and CDR2 SQIVND come from the germline V gene (reference sequence). There are 13 residues in the CDR3.

This clone turned up a few times. The rearrangement uses TRBV6-6 and TRBJ1-4; D is undetermined. V was clipped by 6 bases and J by 6 bases, with 5 bases between them. Germline CDR1 is MNHNY and CDR2 is SVGAGI (reference sequence). There are 11 residues in the CDR3. CDR3 sequence: CASSEDEKLFF. In nucleotides, the CDR3 is TGTGCCAGCAGCGAGGATGAAAAACTGTTTTTT.

V is TRBV5-4 and J is TRBJ1-1; D might be TRBD1 (6 bases). V was trimmed by 4 bases and J by 3 bases, leaving 13 bases between them. Germline CDR1 and CDR2: SGHNT and YYREEE (reference sequence). The CDR3 is made up of 14 amino acids. The CDR3 sequence is CASSRGAGDTEAFF. The CDR3 bases are TGTGCCAGCAGCAGGGGGGCGGGGGACACTGAAGCTTTCTTT. The full variable domain, in which reference TRBV5-4 and TRBJ1-1 provide the parts outside the CDR3, is ETGVTQSPTHLIKTRGQQVTLRCSSQSGHNTVSWYQQALGQGPQFIFQYYREEENGRGNFPPRFSGLQFPNYSSELNVNALELDDSALYLCASSRGAGDTEAFFGQGTRLTVV.

The genes are TRBV12-5 and TRBJ2-1; 11 bases line up with TRBD2. The CDR3 spans 18 residues. Germline assignment: CDR1 LGHNT and CDR2 FRNRAP. V lost 1 base and J lost 5; bases outside the gene matches: 10. This CDR3 is CASGLGRNPGLADNEQFF. The CDR3 DNA is TGTGCTAGTGGTTTGGGCAGAAACCCGGGACTAGCGGACAATGAGCAGTTCTTC. The complete variable domain, with remaining parts taken from reference TRBV12-5 and TRBJ2-1, reads DARVTQTPRHKVTEMGQEVTMRCQPILGHNTVFWYRQTMMQGLELLAYFRNRAPLDDSGMPKDRFSAEMPDATLATLKIQPSEPRDSAVYFCASGLGRNPGLADNEQFFGPGTRLTVL.

This clone was recorded once. The chain has TRBV5-1 and TRBJ2-2; the match to TRBD1 covers 8 bases. Germline CDR1 reads SGHRS; CDR2 reads YFSETQ. Losses at the gene ends were 4 bases for V and 7 bases for J; bases not matched to a gene: 6. The CDR3 covers 14 residues. CDR3 bases: TGCGCCAGCAGCCGCGACAGGGGTGTCGGGGAGCTGTTTTTT. Protein sequence: CASSRDRGVGELFF.

CDR3 region: CASSPWTSWDNEQFF. The CDR3 DNA sequence: TGTGCCAGCAGCCCGTGGACTAGTTGGGACAATGAGCAGTTCTTC. V is TRBV14 and J is TRBJ2-1, with 7 bases matching TRBD2. The germline gives CDR1 SGHDN, CDR2 FVKESK. Trimming removed 4 bases from V and 5 bases from J; junction bases left unmatched: 8. The CDR3 consists of 15 residues.

The V gene is TRBV7-6, the J gene TRBJ2-1; 11 bases are shared with TRBD2. CDR1 and CDR2 (germline): SGHVS, FNYEAQ. This CDR3 is built from 14 residues. V gave up 5 bases and J gave up 6 bases; unmatched junction bases: 3. CDR3 nucleotides: TGTGCCAGCAGCCGTAGCGGGGGGGCCAATGAGCAGTTCTTC. Protein product: CASSRSGGANEQFF.

The chain recombines TRBV11-2 with TRBJ1-6, with 9 bases fitting TRBD1. CDR1 SGHAT and CDR2 FQNNGV come from the germline V gene. The CDR3 extends over 17 amino acids. With 6 bases clipped from V and 5 bases from J, the junction kept 11 bases outside the gene matches. The DNA of the CDR3 is TGTGCCAGCAGAATTGGGACAGGGAGTATTGATAATTCACCCCTCCACTTT. Protein: CASRIGTGSIDNSPLHF.

V gene TRBV6-1 combines with J gene TRBJ2-1; TRBD2 matches at 11 bases. There are 13 residues in the CDR3. The V gene's germline CDR1 is MNHNS and CDR2 SASEGT. The V gene end was trimmed by 11 bases and the J gene end by 8 bases; junction bases not matched to a gene: 8. CDR3 coding DNA: TGTGCCGGTAGCGGGGGGGCCAGGGATGAGCAGTTCTTC. This translates into CAGSGGARDEQFF.

This sequence joins TRBV6-6 and TRBJ1-2; weak D call: TRBD1 (6 bases). V was trimmed by 2 bases and J by 3 bases, leaving 16 bases between them. CDR1 and CDR2 (germline): MNHNY, SVGAGI (reference sequence). CDR3 length equals 16 residues. CDR3 sequence reads: CASSYPPQGKHYGYTF. For the CDR3, the DNA is TGTGCCAGCAGTTACCCACCACAGGGCAAGCACTATGGCTACACCTTC.

CDR3 amino acids: CASSRGTGDWDTQYF. The CDR3 DNA reads as TGTGCCAGCAGCCGGGGGACAGGGGATTGGGATACGCAGTATTTT. This chain links TRBV7-3 with TRBJ2-3; 10 bases align to TRBD1. The CDR3 is 15 residues long. CDR1 is SGHTA, CDR2 FQGTGA, per germline. The V gene end was trimmed by 5 bases and the J gene end by 6 bases; junction bases not matched to a gene: 8.

J is TRBJ1-3 and V is TRBV19, with 7 nucleotides matching TRBD1. The CDR3 length is 15 residues. Germline-derived CDR1 and CDR2 are LNHDA and SQIVND (reference sequence). The ends lost 10 bases at V and 7 bases at J; junction bases unmatched: 16. This CDR3 reads CATQTPRTGDNTIYF. CDR3 DNA sequence: TGTGCCACTCAAACTCCCAGGACAGGAGATAACACCATATATTTT.

This clone was seen more than once but under ten times. CDR3 DNA sequence: TGTGCCAGCAGCCCGAGACTCGGGACTAGGTACGAGCAGTACTTC. It specifies CASSPRLGTRYEQYF. V usage is TRBV7-9 and J usage is TRBJ2-7; the match to TRBD2 covers 8 bases. The CDR3 length is 15 residues. V shed 5 bases and J 4 bases; nucleotides not matched to a gene: 10. Per the germline V gene, CDR1 is SEHNR and CDR2 is FQNEAQ (reference sequence).